Below, one TCR beta chain is given with its context. The clone's antigen remains unknown. There are no base qualities to consult, and no much larger clone falls within one base. Whole blood was collected in K2EDTA tubes by collaborating institutions according to the institutions' own protocols. For TCRbeta analysis, collaborators shipped samples as frozen whole blood, isolated PBMCs, or DNA extracted from either of those sample types. The CDR3 spans 16 residues, from the cysteine through the phenylalanine. Here the CDR3 DNA is all that survives: 48 bases in frame from base 1. CDR1 KGHDR and CDR2 SFDVKD are derived from the germline V gene. At the junction V is shortened by 3 bases and J by 0 bases; bases outside the gene matches: 4. TCRbeta CDR3 regions were amplified from genomic DNA using the immunoSEQ Assay, a bias-controlled multiplex PCR. In the authors' own workflow: Within the assay, amplification of reference gene primers was used to estimate how many nucleated cells each sample contained. To quantify the absolute abundance of each unique TCRbeta CDR3 rearrangement, sequence reads were collapsed and filtered. For each sample, productive Simpson clonality was calculated as the square root of Simpson's diversity index across productive rearrangements. The immuneACCESS repertoire file appears here via TCRdb, limited to in-frame rearrangements. These files lack a portion of the clones; in checked studies, under half of the deficit traces to unresolved V genes, and the cause of the others is not known. The V and J calls and clone size come from that table; D and trimming were worked out from the DNA. The sample has some 200,000 clones on record, over 70% of them singletons. The ten largest clones take up 7.2% of the sample.

The sample is drawn from a study of blood T cell repertoires in COVID-19 (TCRdb year 2020). Looking at the study overall: Samples from collaborators originated in the United States, Italy and Spain and spanned both the acute and convalescent phases of COVID-19. Where HLA class I and class II types were available, the types were taken from metadata supplied by the sample provider, not from assay-based typing. Samples were obtained from the ongoing ImmuneRACE study (first 160 participants) and from about 1,300 subjects provided by 6 global collaborators. The dataset comprised deeply sampled blood TCRbeta repertoires from subjects exposed to, actively infected with, or recovered from COVID-19. A de-identified subject ID, COVID-19 status, age in years and sex were almost always included in the sample metadata. The prospective study material was composed of cDNA or gDNA derived from T cells, B-cell-depleted T cells, or PBMCs. The repertoires were released in a freely available public database intended as a resource for research on the immune response to SARS-CoV-2.

Overall study results and their limits: Clinical and demographic metadata were provided uncurated, with the amount varying by source and participant.

The source of this sequence is a woman aged 65 to 85 with acute or convalescent COVID-19. The receptor chain draws on TRBV24-1 and TRBJ2-3, with 8 central nucleotides matching TRBD2. The sample was peripheral blood. CDR3 protein: CATSDVGGASTDTQYF. Here is the DNA: TGTGCCACCAGTGATGTCGGGGGGGCCAGCACAGATACGCAGTATTTT.